A single sample is the source of the 20 T cell receptor beta chains below, sequenced in a study of shared T cell receptors in the human thymus. Profiled with immunoSEQ multiplex PCR; TCRdb holds only in-frame clones, not every one. The sample holds roughly 550,000 clones, more than 75% seen once. The data were also submitted as part of a second study, on human thymus T cells.

Material: thymocytes. All receptors derive from a boy under two years old with a congenital heart defect.

This rearrangement joins TRBV27 to TRBJ2-7; D gene ambiguous. The length of the CDR3 is 13 residues. CDR1 is MNHEY, CDR2 SMNVEV, per germline (reference sequence). V was pared by 8 bases and J by 0 bases, with 11 bases between. The CDR3 nucleotides read TGTGCCAGCGGAAGCACAGTCTCCTACGAGCAGTACTTC. It specifies CASGSTVSYEQYF.

The V gene is TRBV29-1, the J gene TRBJ2-1, with 10 bases fitting TRBD2. Germline CDR1 and CDR2: SQVTM and ANQGSEA. There are 12 residues in the CDR3. For the CDR3, the DNA is TGCGGGAGCGGGGGGGCCGGAAATGAGCAGTTCTTC. Its protein is CGSGGAGNEQFF.

This clone has just a few counts. The chain employs TRBV7-8 and TRBJ2-3; TRBD2 matches at 7 bases. The V gene's germline CDR1 is SGHVS and CDR2 FQNEAQ. The CDR3 is 16 residues long. The junction had 9 bases not matched to a gene; V was cut back by 6 bases and J by 0 bases. The CDR3 region is CASRFASGPSTDTQYF. In nucleotides, the CDR3 is TGTGCCAGCAGGTTTGCTAGCGGTCCTAGCACAGATACGCAGTATTTT.

The V call is TRBV27, the J call TRBJ2-3, with TRBD2 matching 9 bases. The germline CDR1 and CDR2 sequences are MNHEY and SMNVEV (reference sequence). J was trimmed by 0 bases and V by 2 bases; bases with no gene match: 6. The CDR3 spans 17 residues. The CDR3 sequence is CASSLPWLAGSTDTQYF. As DNA, the CDR3 is TGTGCCAGCAGTTTACCTTGGCTAGCGGGAAGCACAGATACGCAGTATTTT.

The chain is built from TRBV6-4 and TRBJ2-3, with 8 nucleotides matching TRBD2. This CDR3 contains 16 residues. V was pared by 2 bases and J by 3 bases, with 7 bases of the junction left unmatched. The germline V gene has CDR1 MRHNA and CDR2 SNTAGT. CDR3 residues: CASSDGRSSGTDTQYF. The CDR3 nucleotides read TGTGCCAGCAGTGACGGCCGGTCTAGCGGGACAGATACGCAGTATTTT.

The rearrangement joins TRBV25-1 to TRBJ2-3; D is perhaps TRBD1 (6 bases). From germline, CDR1 is MGHDK and CDR2 SYGVNS. Trimming removed 4 bases from V and 0 bases from J, with 14 bases in between. There are 16 residues in the CDR3. CDR3 amino acids: CASSATGTPSTDTQYF. CDR3 nucleotides: TGTGCCAGCAGTGCCACCGGGACACCTAGCACAGATACGCAGTATTTT.

The rearrangement links TRBV11-3 to TRBJ1-1; D is ambiguous. Germline V gene data show CDR1 as SGHNT and CDR2 as YENEEA. Trimming removed 5 bases from V and 2 bases from J, with 3 bases in between. The CDR3 runs to 11 residues. CDR3 nucleotides: TGTGCCAGCAGCGTAAACACTGAAGCTTTCTTT. Translating it yields CASSVNTEAFF.

The genes are TRBV5-1 and TRBJ2-7, with 8 nucleotides matching TRBD1. V lost 3 bases, J lost 2 bases, and 28 bases stayed unmatched. The V gene's germline CDR1 is SGHRS and CDR2 YFSETQ. The CDR3 sequence is 22 residues long. This CDR3 reads CASSWRPTGAVAREPTTYEQYF. The CDR3 nucleotides read TGCGCCAGCAGCTGGAGGCCGACAGGGGCCGTTGCCCGGGAGCCAACCACCTACGAGCAGTACTTC.

CDR3 region: CASSLTPETRSYNEQFF. CDR3 nucleotides: TGTGCCAGCAGTTTAACGCCAGAAACACGCTCCTACAATGAGCAGTTCTTC. This sequence joins TRBV27 and TRBJ2-1, with D hard to call. In germline, CDR1 is MNHEY, CDR2 SMNVEV (reference sequence). Trimming left V 2 bases short and J 0 bases short, with 14 bases between. The CDR3 covers 17 residues.

The rearrangement links TRBV28 to TRBJ2-7; TRBD1 agrees at 7 bases. Trimming removed 6 bases from V and 3 bases from J; junction bases left unmatched: 8. Per germline, CDR1 MDHEN and CDR2 SYDVKM. The CDR3 length is 14 residues. The CDR3 DNA follows: TGTGCCAGCAGCCGCCGACAGGGAAACTACGAGCAGTACTTC. Protein: CASSRRQGNYEQYF.

The chain links TRBV27 to TRBJ2-4; D gene unclear. The V end lost 4 bases, the J end lost 0 bases, and 4 bases lay between the germline ends. Germline V CDR1 and CDR2: MNHEY, SMNVEV (reference sequence). The CDR3 runs 13 residues. Here the CDR3 reads CASSSLAKNIQYF. DNA of the CDR3: TGTGCCAGCAGTTCCCTAGCCAAAAACATTCAGTACTTC.

The chain employs TRBV4-2 and TRBJ2-1, with 10 bases fitting TRBD2. There are 17 residues in the CDR3. Germline V CDR1 and CDR2: LGHNA, YNFKEQ. V lost 0 bases, J lost 5 bases, and 7 bases stayed unmatched. DNA for the CDR3: TGTGCCAGCAGCCAAGATGGGTGGACTAGCGGTGACAATGAGCAGTTCTTC. Translated: CASSQDGWTSGDNEQFF.

The J gene is TRBJ1-1, the V gene TRBV4-3; D is possibly TRBD1 (6 bases). Per germline, CDR1 LGHNA and CDR2 YSLEER. The CDR3 has 18 amino acids. V was pared by 0 bases and J by 0 bases, with 17 bases between. The CDR3 here is CASSQDTPPGVMNTEAFF. The CDR3 coding sequence is TGCGCCAGCAGCCAAGATACCCCGCCAGGGGTTATGAACACTGAAGCTTTCTTT.

As for this clone: The sample contains more than one DNA sequence encoding this CDR3. This chain joins TRBV5-1 and TRBJ1-1; D is undetermined. The CDR3 totals 13 residues. V shed 0 bases and J shed 2 bases, with 5 bases lying between them. In germline, CDR1 is SGHRS, CDR2 YFSETQ. Here the CDR3 reads CASSLAGNTEAFF. CDR3 sequence (DNA): TGCGCCAGCAGCTTGGCTGGCAACACTGAAGCTTTCTTT.

The rearrangement links TRBV9 to TRBJ2-1, with 8 bases aligning to TRBD1. The CDR3 loop spans 17 amino acids. The V and J ends lost 4 bases and 4 bases, in that order; junction bases with no gene match: 13. CDR1 and CDR2 (germline): SGDLS, YYNGEE. CDR3 sequence reads: CASSRSGQGGPYNEQFF. CDR3 in DNA: TGTGCCAGCAGCCGAAGTGGACAGGGCGGACCTTACAATGAGCAGTTCTTC.

This CDR3 reads CASSLEPTSGRKSTQYF. The CDR3 coding sequence is TGTGCCAGCAGCTTAGAACCAACTAGCGGGAGAAAAAGTACGCAGTATTTT. The rearrangement links TRBV7-2 to TRBJ2-3; the match to TRBD2 covers 11 bases. The length of the CDR3 is 17 residues. Germline V gene data show CDR1 as SGHTA and CDR2 as FQGNSA. Trimming cost V 1 base and J 8 bases; bases outside gene matches: 11.

V and J are TRBV28 and TRBJ2-3, with 9 bases fitting TRBD2. The CDR3 runs 16 residues. Looked up from germline, CDR1 is MDHEN and CDR2 is SYDVKM. Germline trimming cut 3 bases from V and 4 bases from J; bases unmatched to any gene: 8. CDR3 sequence (DNA): TGTGCCAGCAGTTTTAGGCGGGAGGGCCCCGCAGATACGCAGTATTTT. It is translated as CASSFRREGPADTQYF.

V gene TRBV4-1 combines with J gene TRBJ2-5; TRBD2 matches at 12 bases. This CDR3 spans 18 amino acids. Germline assignment: CDR1 MGHRA and CDR2 YSYEKL. Unmatched junction bases numbered 15, after V lost 5 bases and J lost 5 bases. The DNA of the CDR3 is TGCGCCAGCAGCTTTTCCCGCGGCCCTAGCGGGAGGGCTGAGACCCAGTACTTC. Translated, it gives CASSFSRGPSGRAETQYF.

This clone was counted a few times. The chain combines TRBV5-6 with TRBJ1-3; 7 nucleotides line up with TRBD1. The CDR3 is 18 residues long. The trim removed 2 bases at V and 0 bases at J, leaving 11 bases unmatched. Germline lookup yields CDR1 SGHDT and CDR2 YYEEEE. CDR3 bases: TGTGCCAGCAGCTTTGGCCGTGGAGGGGGCGGCTCTGGAAACACCATATATTTT. Translation gives CASSFGRGGGGSGNTIYF.

This clone was observed a single time. The chain combines TRBV7-9 with TRBJ2-4, with D uncertain. The ends were cut back, 5 bases at V and 5 bases at J, with 4 bases in the middle. CDR1 SEHNR and CDR2 FQNEAQ come from the germline V gene (reference sequence). This CDR3 contains 11 residues. CDR3 region: CASSPENIQYF. The CDR3 nucleotides are TGTGCCAGCAGCCCAGAAAACATTCAGTACTTC.